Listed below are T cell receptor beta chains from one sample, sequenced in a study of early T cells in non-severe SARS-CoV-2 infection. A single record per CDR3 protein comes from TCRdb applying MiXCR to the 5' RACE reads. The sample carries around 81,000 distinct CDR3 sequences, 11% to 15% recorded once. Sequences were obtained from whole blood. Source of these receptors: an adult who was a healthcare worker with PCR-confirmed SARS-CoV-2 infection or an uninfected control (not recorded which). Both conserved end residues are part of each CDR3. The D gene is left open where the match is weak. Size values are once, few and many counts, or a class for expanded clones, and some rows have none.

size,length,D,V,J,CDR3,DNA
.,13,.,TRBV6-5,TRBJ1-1,CASSRLENTEAFF,TGTGCCAGCAGCCGCTTAGAGAACACTGAAGCTTTCTTT
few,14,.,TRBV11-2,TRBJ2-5,CASSSWGVEETQYF,TGTGCCAGCAGCTCGTGGGGGGTGGAAGAGACCCAGTACTTC
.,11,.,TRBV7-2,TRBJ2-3,CASSFRDTQYF,TGTGCCAGCAGCTTTAGGGATACGCAGTATTTT
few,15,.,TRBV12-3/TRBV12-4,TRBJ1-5,CASSPRGGSNQPQHF,TGTGCCAGCAGTCCCAGGGGAGGCAGCAATCAGCCCCAGCATTTT
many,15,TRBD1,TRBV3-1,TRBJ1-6,CASSQVTGDNSPLHF,TGTGCCAGCAGCCAAGTAACAGGGGATAATTCACCCCTCCACTTT
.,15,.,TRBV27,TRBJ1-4,CASTSFGHLNEKLFF,TGTGCCAGCACCTCCTTTGGACACCTCAATGAAAAACTGTTTTTT
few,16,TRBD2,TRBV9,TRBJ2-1,CASSGPSGGEYNEQFF,TGTGCCAGCAGCGGACCTAGCGGGGGCGAGTACAATGAGCAGTTCTTC
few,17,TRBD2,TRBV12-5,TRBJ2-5,CASSKPGLAGSEETQYF,TGTGCTAGTTCTAAACCGGGACTAGCGGGGTCGGAAGAGACCCAGTACTTC
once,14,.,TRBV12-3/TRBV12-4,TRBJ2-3,CANSPSKSTDTQYF,TGTGCCAACAGCCCGTCGAAGAGCACAGATACGCAGTATTTT
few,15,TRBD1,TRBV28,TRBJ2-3,CASTLTGASTDTQYF,TGTGCCAGCACCTTGACAGGGGCTAGCACAGATACGCAGTATTTT
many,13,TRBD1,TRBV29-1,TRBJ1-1,CSVGGTGGTEAFF,TGCAGCGTTGGAGGGACAGGGGGCACTGAAGCTTTCTTT
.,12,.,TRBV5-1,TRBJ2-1,CASSFRQAEQFF,TGCGCCAGCAGCTTTAGACAGGCAGAGCAGTTCTTC
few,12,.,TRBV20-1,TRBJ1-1,CSASRDGSEAFF,TGCAGTGCCAGTCGGGACGGATCTGAAGCTTTCTTT
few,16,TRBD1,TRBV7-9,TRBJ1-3,CASSLTQGAGGNTIYF,TGTGCCAGCAGCCTTACTCAGGGGGCCGGAGGAAACACCATATATTTT
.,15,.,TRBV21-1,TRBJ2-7,CASSNYAQGDYEQYF,TGTGCCAGCAGCAATTATGCACAGGGAGACTACGAGCAGTACTTC
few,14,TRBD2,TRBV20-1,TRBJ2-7,CSAKAGGNSYEQYF,TGCAGTGCGAAAGCGGGGGGCAACTCCTACGAGCAGTACTTC
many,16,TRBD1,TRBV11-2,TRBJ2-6,CASSLDRGPGANVLTF,TGTGCCAGCAGCTTAGACAGGGGGCCTGGGGCCAACGTCCTGACTTTC
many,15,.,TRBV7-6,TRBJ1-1,CASSLSPLPNTEAFF,TGTGCCAGCAGCTTATCGCCGCTTCCAAACACTGAAGCTTTCTTT
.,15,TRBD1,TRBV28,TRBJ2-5,CASNAQGTLKETQYF,TGTGCCAGCAACGCACAGGGGACGTTGAAAGAGACCCAGTACTTC
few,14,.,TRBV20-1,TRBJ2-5,CSARERASPETQYF,TGCAGTGCTAGGGAGCGTGCTAGTCCTGAGACCCAGTACTTC
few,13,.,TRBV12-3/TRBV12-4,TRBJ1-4,CASSFISGEKLFF,TGTGCCAGCAGTTTCATATCCGGGGAAAAACTGTTTTTT
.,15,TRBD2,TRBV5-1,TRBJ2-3,CASSSGGTRGDTQYF,TGCGCCAGCAGCTCCGGCGGGACTAGGGGAGATACGCAGTATTTT
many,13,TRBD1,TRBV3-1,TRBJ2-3,CASSRQGTDTQYF,TGTGCCAGCAGCCGACAGGGAACAGATACGCAGTATTTT
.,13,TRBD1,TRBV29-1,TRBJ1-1,CSAYQTGGTWAFF,TGCAGCGCCTACCAGACAGGGGGCACTTGGGCTTTCTTT
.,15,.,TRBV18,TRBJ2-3,CASSPLGSSTDTQYF,TGTGCCAGCTCACCACTGGGGTCTAGCACAGATACGCAGTATTTT
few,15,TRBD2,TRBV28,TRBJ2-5,CASSLWASGQETQYF,TGTGCCAGCAGTTTGTGGGCTAGCGGCCAAGAGACCCAGTACTTC
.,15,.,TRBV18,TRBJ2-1,CASSPKGGVQNEQFF,TGTGCCAGCTCACCAAAGGGGGGGGTCCAGAATGAGCAGTTCTTC
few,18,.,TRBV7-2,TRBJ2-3,CASSSLVGGGPHTDTQYF,TGTGCCAGCAGCTCCTTGGTTGGCGGGGGCCCCCACACAGATACGCAGTATTTT
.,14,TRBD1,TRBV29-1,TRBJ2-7,CSVQGQGIFYEQYF,TGCAGCGTCCAAGGACAGGGTATCTTTTACGAGCAGTACTTC
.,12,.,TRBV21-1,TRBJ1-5,CASSKMNQPQHF,TGTGCCAGCAGCAAAATGAATCAGCCCCAGCATTTT
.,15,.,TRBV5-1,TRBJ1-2,CASSLETGGSYGYTF,TGCGCCAGCAGCTTGGAGACCGGGGGGTCTTATGGCTACACCTTC
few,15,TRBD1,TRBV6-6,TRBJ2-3,CASSPGTGNADTQYF,TGTGCCAGCAGTCCAGGGACAGGGAACGCAGATACGCAGTATTTT
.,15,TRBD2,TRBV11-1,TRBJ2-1,CASSFLVGTISEQFF,TGTGCCAGCAGCTTCCTCGTGGGGACTATCAGTGAGCAGTTCTTC
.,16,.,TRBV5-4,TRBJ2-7,CASSLSSGIYTYEQYF,TGTGCCAGCAGCTTGTCGTCAGGGATATACACCTACGAGCAGTACTTC
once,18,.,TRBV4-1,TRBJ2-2,CASSQRGSSYANTRELFF,TGCGCCAGCAGCCAAAGGGGTAGCTCCTACGCGAACACCAGGGAGCTGTTTTTT
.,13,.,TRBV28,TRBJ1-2,CASSLGHYYGYTF,TGTGCCAGCAGTTTGGGACATTACTATGGCTACACCTTC
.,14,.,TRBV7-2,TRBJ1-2,CASSPGLSPYGYTF,TGTGCCAGCAGCCCGGGACTGAGCCCCTATGGCTACACCTTC
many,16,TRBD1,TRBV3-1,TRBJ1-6,CASSRQGSSYNSPLHF,TGTGCCAGCAGCCGACAGGGAAGCTCCTATAATTCACCCCTCCACTTT
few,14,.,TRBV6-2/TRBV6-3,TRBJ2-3,CATRGRISTDTQYF,TGTGCCACCAGAGGCAGGATTAGCACAGATACGCAGTATTTT
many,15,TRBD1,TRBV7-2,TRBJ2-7,CASSSPDRVIYEQYF,TGTGCCAGCAGCTCGCCCGACAGGGTCATCTACGAGCAGTACTTC
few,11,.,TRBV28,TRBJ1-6,CASRDGPPLHF,TGTGCCAGCAGGGACGGTCCACCCCTCCACTTT
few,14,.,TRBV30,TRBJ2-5,CAWSVIQSGETQYF,TGTGCCTGGAGTGTCATACAGTCAGGAGAGACCCAGTACTTC
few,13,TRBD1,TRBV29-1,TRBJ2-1,CSVVGTGINEQFF,TGCAGCGTTGTTGGGACAGGGATCAATGAGCAGTTCTTC
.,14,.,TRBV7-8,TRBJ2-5,CASSPSRAPETQYF,TGTGCCAGCAGCCCATCAAGGGCCCCAGAGACCCAGTACTTC
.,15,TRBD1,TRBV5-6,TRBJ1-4,CASSLKGTEGEKLFF,TGTGCCAGCAGCTTGAAAGGGACAGAAGGTGAAAAACTGTTTTTT
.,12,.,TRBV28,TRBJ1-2,CASRSGYYGYTF,TGTGCCAGCCGTTCAGGGTACTATGGCTACACCTTC
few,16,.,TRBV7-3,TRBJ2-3,CASSLTFGGVQDTQYF,TGTGCCAGCAGCTTAACGTTTGGAGGGGTGCAAGATACGCAGTATTTT
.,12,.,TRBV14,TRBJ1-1,CASSHEYTESFF,TGTGCCAGCAGCCATGAGTACACTGAATCTTTCTTT
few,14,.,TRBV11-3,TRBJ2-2,CASSARVNTGELFF,TGTGCCAGCAGCGCCAGAGTGAACACCGGGGAGCTGTTTTTT
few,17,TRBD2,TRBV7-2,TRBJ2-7,CASSLGLAGPPSYEQYF,TGTGCCAGCAGCTTAGGGTTAGCGGGTCCCCCCTCCTACGAGCAGTACTTC
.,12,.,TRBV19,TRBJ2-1,CASSIPYNEQFF,TGTGCCAGTAGTATCCCCTACAATGAGCAGTTCTTC
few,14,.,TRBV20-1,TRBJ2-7,CSATKWGSGYEQYF,TGCAGTGCTACCAAGTGGGGATCTGGGTACGAGCAGTACTTC
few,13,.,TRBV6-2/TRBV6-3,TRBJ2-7,CASGNRVRYEQYF,TGTGCCAGCGGAAACAGGGTAAGGTACGAGCAGTACTTC
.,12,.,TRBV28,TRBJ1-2,CASSFRGLGYTF,TGTGCCAGCAGTTTTAGAGGGCTAGGCTACACCTTC
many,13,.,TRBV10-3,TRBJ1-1,CAITRALRTEAFF,TGTGCCATCACCAGGGCGCTGCGAACTGAAGCTTTCTTT
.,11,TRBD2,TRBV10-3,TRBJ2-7,CAIGGAYEQYF,TGTGCCATCGGGGGGGCCTACGAGCAGTACTTC